Presented here are 5 T cell receptor beta chains from one specimen sequenced in a study of T cell repertoires in cytomegalovirus infection. TCRdb fed the reads into MiXCR, producing one record per CDR3 protein. The sample consists of approximately 300,000 distinct CDR3 sequences, approximately 32% of them appearing once. Their antigens remain unidentified. Sequenced material: cultured PBMCs, taken from culture after CMV antigen stimulation. The receptor set was obtained from a human donor in good health (CMV status not recorded). Some clones in this sample may be carry-over from other donors' samples.

J is TRBJ2-1 and V is TRBV27; D not resolved. The CDR3 runs 15 residues. Germline CDR1 reads MNHEY; CDR2 reads SMNVEV (reference sequence). V was cut by 5 bases and J by 5 bases, with 16 bases left in between. The CDR3 region has the DNA TGTGCCAGCAGTCCCTTTGAGATCGAAGACAATGAGCAGTTCTTC. This encodes CASSPFEIEDNEQFF.

This CDR3 reads CASSQVALKSEAFF. As DNA, the CDR3 is TGCGCCAGCAGCCAAGTGGCCCTAAAAAGTGAAGCTTTCTTT. The V call is TRBV4-1, the J call TRBJ1-1, with unresolved D. CDR1 is MGHRA, CDR2 YSYEKL, per germline. The V end was cut by 1 base, the J end by 7 bases, with 13 bases between. The CDR3 has 14 residues.

The chain couples TRBV12-3 or TRBV12-4 to TRBJ2-3; 7 bases match TRBD1. V lost 3 bases, J lost 0 bases, and 12 bases stayed unmatched. The CDR3 spans 18 residues. The CDR3, as DNA: TGTGCCAGCAGTTTGGGCCACAGGGGACCCCGTAGCACAGATACGCAGTATTTT. It codes for CASSLGHRGPRSTDTQYF.

The chain is built from TRBV5-1 and TRBJ2-2; D is undetermined. The V gene lost 0 bases and the J gene lost 2 bases, with 14 bases spanning the gap. The CDR3 is made up of 17 amino acids. CDR1 is SGHRS, CDR2 YFSETQ, per germline. CDR3 protein: CASSLAVDSLNTGELFF. The CDR3 DNA reads TGCGCCAGCAGCTTGGCTGTTGACTCCCTCAACACCGGGGAGCTGTTTTTT.

This clonotype was counted a few times. The chain uses TRBV7-3 and TRBJ2-1; D unresolved. Germline V gene lookup returns CDR1 SGHTA and CDR2 FQGTGA. CDR3 length: 16 amino acids. The V gene lost 1 base and the J gene lost 2 bases, with 12 bases spanning the gap. The CDR3: CASSLIGRGTYNEQFF. The DNA of the CDR3 is TGTGCCAGCAGCTTAATTGGCAGAGGTACCTACAATGAGCAGTTCTTC. The complete variable domain, with remaining parts taken from reference TRBV7-3 and TRBJ2-1, reads GAGVSQTPSNKVTEKGKYVELRCDPISGHTALYWYRQSLGQGPEFLIYFQGTGAADDSGLPNDRFFAVRPEGSVSTLKIQRTERGDSAVYLCASSLIGRGTYNEQFFGPGTRLTVL.